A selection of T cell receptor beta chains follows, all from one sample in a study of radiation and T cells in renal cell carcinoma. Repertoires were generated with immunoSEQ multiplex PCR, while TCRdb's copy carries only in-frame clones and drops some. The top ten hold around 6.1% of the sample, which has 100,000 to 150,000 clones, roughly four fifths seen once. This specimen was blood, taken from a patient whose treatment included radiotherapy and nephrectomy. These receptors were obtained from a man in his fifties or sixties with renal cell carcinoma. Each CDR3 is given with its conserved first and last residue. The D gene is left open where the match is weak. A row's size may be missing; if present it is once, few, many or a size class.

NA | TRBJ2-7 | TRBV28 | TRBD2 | TGTGCCAGCAGTTTATCGCCTTCTACGGGAGGGGTACCCTACGAGCAGTACTTC | CASSLSPSTGGVPYEQYF
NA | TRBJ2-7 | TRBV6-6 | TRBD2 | TGTGCCAGCAGTCTAGCGGGGGACCCCTACGAGCAGTACTTC | CASSLAGDPYEQYF
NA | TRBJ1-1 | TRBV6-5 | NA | TGTGCCAGCAGTTACATCCAACTCGGGAACACTGAAGCTTTCTTT | CASSYIQLGNTEAFF
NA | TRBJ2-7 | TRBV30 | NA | TGTGCCTGGAATCCAGGGGACTACGGGCAGTACTTC | CAWNPGDYGQYF
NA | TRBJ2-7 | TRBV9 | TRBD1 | TGTGCCAGCAGCGTAGATGGGACAGACCCTTACGAGCAGTACTTC | CASSVDGTDPYEQYF
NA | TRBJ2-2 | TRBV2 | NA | TGTGCCAGCAGTGATTTAGCTGCGAACACCGGGGAGCTGTTTTTT | CASSDLAANTGELFF
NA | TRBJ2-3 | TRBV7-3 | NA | TGTGCCAGCAGCTTAGGTTGGGGAGACGGGGATACGCAGTATTTT | CASSLGWGDGDTQYF
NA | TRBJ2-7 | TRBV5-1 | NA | TGCGCCAGCAGCGGTCCGGGGGGCGACAAATACGAGCAGTACTTC | CASSGPGGDKYEQYF
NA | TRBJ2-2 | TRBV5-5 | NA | TGTGCCAGCAGCTTTCTGACCGGGGAGCTGTTTTTT | CASSFLTGELFF
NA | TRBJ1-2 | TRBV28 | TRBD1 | TGTGCCAGCACCTCGGGACAGGCTAACTATGGCTACACCTTC | CASTSGQANYGYTF
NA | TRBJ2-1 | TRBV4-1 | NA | TGCGCCAGCAAACGCGTCCGGGGACCGAGGGCCAATGAGCAGTTCTTC | CASKRVRGPRANEQFF
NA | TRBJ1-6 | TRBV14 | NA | TGTGCCAGCAGCCAAGACATGAGCTCCTATAATTCACCCCTCCACTTT | CASSQDMSSYNSPLHF
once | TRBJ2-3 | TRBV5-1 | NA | TGCGCCAGCAGCTTGGCGTCAGGGTGGGATACGCAGTATTTT | CASSLASGWDTQYF
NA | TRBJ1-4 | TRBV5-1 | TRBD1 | TGCGCCAGCAGCGCGGGACAGGGGGAGGGAGAAAAACTGTTTTTT | CASSAGQGEGEKLFF
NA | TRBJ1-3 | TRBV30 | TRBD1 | TGTGCCTGGAGCGACAGGGACAGCTCTGGAAACACCATATATTTT | CAWSDRDSSGNTIYF
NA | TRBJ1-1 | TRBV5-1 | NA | TGCGCCAGCAGCTTCAGAGGGGATTTCACTGAAGCTTTCTTT | CASSFRGDFTEAFF
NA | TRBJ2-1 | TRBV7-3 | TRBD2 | TGTGCCAGCAGCTTACAACTAGCGGGAGGCAATGAGCAGTTCTTC | CASSLQLAGGNEQFF
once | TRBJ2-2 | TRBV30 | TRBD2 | TGTGCCTGGAGTCCCCCGACAGCGGGAGGGGCCGGGGAGCTGTTTTTT | CAWSPPTAGGAGELFF
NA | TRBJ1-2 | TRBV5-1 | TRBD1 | TGCGCCAGCAGCTTGTGGGACAGGGATGGCTACACCTTC | CASSLWDRDGYTF
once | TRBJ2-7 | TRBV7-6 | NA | TGTGCCAGCAGCTTAGATGCGGCTGGTTACGAGCAGTACTTC | CASSLDAAGYEQYF
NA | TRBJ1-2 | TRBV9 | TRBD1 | TGTGCCAGCAGCGTAGAATCAGGATTCCGGGGACAGCCCCCCAACTATGGCTACACCTTC | CASSVESGFRGQPPNYGYTF
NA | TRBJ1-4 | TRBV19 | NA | TGTGCCAGTCGGAAAAGACACGCAATCGGATCCACTAATGAAAAACTGTTTTTT | CASRKRHAIGSTNEKLFF
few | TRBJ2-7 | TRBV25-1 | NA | TGTGCCAGCAGTGAATATTTCGAGCAGTACTTC | CASSEYFEQYF
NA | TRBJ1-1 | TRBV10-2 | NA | TGCGCCAGCGGGGGGGAGTACTCGAAAGCTTTCTTT | CASGGEYSKAFF
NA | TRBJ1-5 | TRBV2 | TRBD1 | TGTGCCAGCAGACCGGGACAGTCAGAGCAGCCCCAGCATTTT | CASRPGQSEQPQHF
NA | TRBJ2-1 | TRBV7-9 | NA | TGTGCCAGCAGCCGCGGGGCCTCCACCTACAATGAGCAGTTCTTC | CASSRGASTYNEQFF
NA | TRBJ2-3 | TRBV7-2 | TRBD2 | TGTGCCAGCAGCTTCGGTCTAGCGGTAGATACGCAGTATTTT | CASSFGLAVDTQYF
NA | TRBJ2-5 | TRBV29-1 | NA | TGCAGCGTTCGCGGGGAGACCCAGTACTTC | CSVRGETQYF
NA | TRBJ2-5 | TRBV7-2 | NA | TGTGCCAGCAGCTTAGCCAAAGCGGTGGGGGGAGAGACCCAGTACTTC | CASSLAKAVGGETQYF
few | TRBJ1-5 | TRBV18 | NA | TGTGCCAGCTCACCAGGCAGCGATCAGCCCCAGCATTTT | CASSPGSDQPQHF
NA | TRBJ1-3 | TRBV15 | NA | TGTGCCACCAGCAGAGAACCAGTGAGCTCTGGAAACACCATATATTTT | CATSREPVSSGNTIYF
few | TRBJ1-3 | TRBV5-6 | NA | TGTGCCAGCAGCTTGACCTCGGGCCGTGGAAACACCATATATTTT | CASSLTSGRGNTIYF
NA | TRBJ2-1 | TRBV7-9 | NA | TGTGCCAGCAGCCTCCCGCAGACAGGTTTACCTGACAATGAGCAGTTCTTC | CASSLPQTGLPDNEQFF
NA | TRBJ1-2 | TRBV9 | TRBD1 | TGTGCCAGCAGCGCTTACTCCGGGACAGCTACTAACTATGGCTACACCTTC | CASSAYSGTATNYGYTF
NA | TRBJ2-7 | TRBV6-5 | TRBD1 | TGTGCCAGCAGTTACTTGGGACAGGACCACGAGCAGTACTTC | CASSYLGQDHEQYF
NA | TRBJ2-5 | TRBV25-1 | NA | TGTGCCAGCAGTGAACCGCATGGGAACCAAGAGACCCAGTACTTC | CASSEPHGNQETQYF
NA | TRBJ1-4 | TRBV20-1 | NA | TGCAGTGTAAAGGCAGGGGAAAAACTGTTTTTT | CSVKAGEKLFF
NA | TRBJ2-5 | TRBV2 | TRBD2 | TGTGCCAGCAGTGAGGTACTAGCGGGGGGAGAGACCCAGTACTTC | CASSEVLAGGETQYF
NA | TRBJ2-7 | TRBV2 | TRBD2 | TGTGCCAGCAGGCGGGGGGCGCGCAACGAGCAGTACTTC | CASRRGARNEQYF
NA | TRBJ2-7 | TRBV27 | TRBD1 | TGTGCCAGCAGAACAGGGGATCTCGGGCAGTACTTC | CASRTGDLGQYF
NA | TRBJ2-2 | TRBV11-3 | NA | TGTGCCAGCCGACGGGGAACCGGGGAGCTGTTTTTT | CASRRGTGELFF
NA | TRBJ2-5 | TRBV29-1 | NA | TGCAGCGTTGAAGAAGCGGAGGAGACCCAGTACTTC | CSVEEAEETQYF
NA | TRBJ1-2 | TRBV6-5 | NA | TGTGCCAGCAGAGGAGGGGGAAACTATGGCTACACCTTC | CASRGGGNYGYTF
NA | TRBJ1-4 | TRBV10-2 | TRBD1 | TGCGCCAGCAGTGATTGGGCAGGGGGTGAAAAACTGTTTTTT | CASSDWAGGEKLFF
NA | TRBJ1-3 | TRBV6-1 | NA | TGTGCCAGCAGTGAATGGGCTATGAGCTCGGTGGGAAACACCATATATTTT | CASSEWAMSSVGNTIYF
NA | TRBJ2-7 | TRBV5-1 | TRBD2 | TGCGCCAGCAGCTTGGCCCTGACTAGCGGGAGCCTGACTTCCTACGAGCAGTACTTC | CASSLALTSGSLTSYEQYF
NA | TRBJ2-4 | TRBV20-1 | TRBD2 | TGCAGTGCTGGGAGGGACATTCAGTACTTC | CSAGRDIQYF
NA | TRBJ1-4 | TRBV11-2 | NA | TGTGCCAGCAGCTTAGGAACAACTCGCGAAAAACTGTTTTTT | CASSLGTTREKLFF
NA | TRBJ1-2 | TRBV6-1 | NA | TGTGCCAGCGCGTTGGGGGGGGTCGTCTATGGCTACACCTTC | CASALGGVVYGYTF
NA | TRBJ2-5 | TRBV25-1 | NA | TGTGCCAGCAGTGAATGGACCCCACAGGCTTCGGAGACCCAGTACTTC | CASSEWTPQASETQYF
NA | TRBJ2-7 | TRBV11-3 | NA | TGTGCCAGCAGCTTACCGACAGCTTCCTACGAGCAGTACTTC | CASSLPTASYEQYF
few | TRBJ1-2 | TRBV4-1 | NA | TGCGCCAGCAGCCAAGATAGGACGATACTCTATGGCTACACCTTC | CASSQDRTILYGYTF